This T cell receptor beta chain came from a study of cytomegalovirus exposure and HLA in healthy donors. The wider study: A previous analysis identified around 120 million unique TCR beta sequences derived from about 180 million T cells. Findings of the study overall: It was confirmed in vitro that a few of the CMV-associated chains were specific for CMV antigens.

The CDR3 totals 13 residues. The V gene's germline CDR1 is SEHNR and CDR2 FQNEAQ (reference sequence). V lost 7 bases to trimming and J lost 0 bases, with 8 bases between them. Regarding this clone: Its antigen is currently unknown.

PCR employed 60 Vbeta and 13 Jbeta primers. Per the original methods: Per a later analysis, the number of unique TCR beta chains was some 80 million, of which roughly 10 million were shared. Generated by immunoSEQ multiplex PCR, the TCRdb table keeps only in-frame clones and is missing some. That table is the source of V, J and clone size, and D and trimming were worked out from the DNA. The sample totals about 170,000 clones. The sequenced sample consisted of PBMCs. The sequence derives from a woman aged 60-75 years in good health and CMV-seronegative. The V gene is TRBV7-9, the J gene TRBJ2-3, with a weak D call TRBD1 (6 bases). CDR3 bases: TGTGCCAGCATTAGGGGGAGCACAGATACGCAGTATTTT. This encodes CASIRGSTDTQYF.